The source of this TCR beta chain is a study of radiotherapy plus CTLA-4 blockade in lung cancer. Repertoires were generated with immunoSEQ multiplex PCR, while TCRdb's copy carries only in-frame clones and drops some. Of some 110,000 clones detected, approximately 77% appear once; the ten largest clones hold approximately 3.5%. With ipilimumab providing CTLA-4 blockade, focal radiation was administered to patients who had chemo-refractory metastatic non-small-cell lung cancer. Trimming removed 4 bases at V and 4 bases at J, with 16 bases between. The CDR3 is 15 amino acids. The germline CDR1 and CDR2 sequences are SGHAT and FQNNGV.

Here the sequenced sample was peripheral blood, taken from a patient treated with radiotherapy plus ipilimumab. This rearrangement joins TRBV11-2 to TRBJ1-2, with D perhaps matching TRBD1 (6 bases). This sequence originates from a human donor with non-small cell lung cancer that progressed on radiotherapy plus ipilimumab. Some clones in this sample may be carry-over from other donors' samples. DNA for the CDR3: TGTGCCAGCAGCTCGGACAGCCTGCCTCCCTATGGCTACACCTTC. This translates into CASSSDSLPPYGYTF.